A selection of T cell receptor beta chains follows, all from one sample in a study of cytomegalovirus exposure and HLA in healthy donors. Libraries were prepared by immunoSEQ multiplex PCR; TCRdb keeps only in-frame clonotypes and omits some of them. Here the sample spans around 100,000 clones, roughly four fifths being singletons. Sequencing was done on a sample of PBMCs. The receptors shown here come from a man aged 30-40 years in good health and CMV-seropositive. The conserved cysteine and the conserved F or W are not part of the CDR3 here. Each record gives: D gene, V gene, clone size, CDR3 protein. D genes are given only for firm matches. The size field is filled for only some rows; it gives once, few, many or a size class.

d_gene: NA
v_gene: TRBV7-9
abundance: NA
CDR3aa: SSSLRGYGGARSYNEQF

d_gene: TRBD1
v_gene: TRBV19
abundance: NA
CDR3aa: ASNQGRRGQEKLF

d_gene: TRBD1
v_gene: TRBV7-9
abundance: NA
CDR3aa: ASTPGQANSPLH

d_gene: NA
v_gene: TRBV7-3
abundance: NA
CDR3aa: ASSLNQGPRNYGYT

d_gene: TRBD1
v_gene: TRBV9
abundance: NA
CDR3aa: ASSVEVSDREKLF

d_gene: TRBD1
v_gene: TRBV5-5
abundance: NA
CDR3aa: ASSSPGQGDTQY

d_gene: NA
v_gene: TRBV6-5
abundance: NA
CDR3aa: ASRNLASSYEQY

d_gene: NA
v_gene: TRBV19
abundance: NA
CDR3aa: ASSIRAGRNTEAF

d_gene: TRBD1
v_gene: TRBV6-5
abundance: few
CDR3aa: ASSRQGAGGEQY

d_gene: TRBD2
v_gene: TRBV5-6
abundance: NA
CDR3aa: ASSASGGETQY

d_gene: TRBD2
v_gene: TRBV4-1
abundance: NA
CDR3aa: ASSRYSGRVSDTQY

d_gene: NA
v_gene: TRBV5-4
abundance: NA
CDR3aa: ASSFPTDGELF

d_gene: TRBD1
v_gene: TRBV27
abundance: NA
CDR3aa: ASSFDIVGTDNSPLH

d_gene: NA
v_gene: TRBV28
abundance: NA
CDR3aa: ASSANRGNQPQH

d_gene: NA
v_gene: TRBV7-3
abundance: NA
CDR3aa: ASSGQPNTEAF

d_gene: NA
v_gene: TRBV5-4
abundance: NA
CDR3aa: ASSWGGVVTESPLH

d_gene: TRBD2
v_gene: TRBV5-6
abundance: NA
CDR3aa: ASSGDGGGLSEQF

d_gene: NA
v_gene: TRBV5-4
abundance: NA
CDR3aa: ASSLSGAGNTIY

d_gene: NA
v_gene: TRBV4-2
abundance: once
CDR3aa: ASSPLGGGRTQTQY

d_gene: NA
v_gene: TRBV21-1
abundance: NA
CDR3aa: ASSPDKHSGNTIY

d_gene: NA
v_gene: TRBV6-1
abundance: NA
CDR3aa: ASLLGFGSYEQY

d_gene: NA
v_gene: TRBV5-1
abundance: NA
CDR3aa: ASSGPQGPSSGNTIY

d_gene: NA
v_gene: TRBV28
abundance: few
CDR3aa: ASQSGGETQY

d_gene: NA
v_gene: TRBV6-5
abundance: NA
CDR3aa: ASSAFGRNTIY

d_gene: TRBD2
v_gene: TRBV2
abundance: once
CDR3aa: ASSEGSGIPPSNTDTQY

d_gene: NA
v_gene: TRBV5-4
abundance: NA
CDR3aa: ASSRDFEGNTIY

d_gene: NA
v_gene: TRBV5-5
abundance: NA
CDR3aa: ASRLTVNTGELF

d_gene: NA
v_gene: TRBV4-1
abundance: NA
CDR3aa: ASSRDRSGANVLT